This T cell receptor beta chain was sequenced during a study of identical twins. Through template switching, a universal primer site was introduced, and the cDNA contained unique molecular identifiers. One entry per CDR3 protein results from TCRdb running MiXCR on the 5' RACE reads. Of 1.5 million or so distinct CDR3 sequences in the sample, roughly a third were seen once. The receptor's source is a newborn girl in good health. The sample was cord blood.

CDR3 in amino acids: CASSTSGASYNEQFF. In nucleotides, the CDR3 is TGTGCCAGCAGTACTAGCGGGGCCTCCTACAATGAGCAGTTCTTC. The rearrangement uses TRBV28 and TRBJ2-1; 10 bases are shared with TRBD2. The CDR3 loop spans 15 amino acids. Germline V gene sequence: CDR1 MDHEN, CDR2 SYDVKM. The ends lost 5 bases at V and 0 bases at J; junction bases unmatched: 1.